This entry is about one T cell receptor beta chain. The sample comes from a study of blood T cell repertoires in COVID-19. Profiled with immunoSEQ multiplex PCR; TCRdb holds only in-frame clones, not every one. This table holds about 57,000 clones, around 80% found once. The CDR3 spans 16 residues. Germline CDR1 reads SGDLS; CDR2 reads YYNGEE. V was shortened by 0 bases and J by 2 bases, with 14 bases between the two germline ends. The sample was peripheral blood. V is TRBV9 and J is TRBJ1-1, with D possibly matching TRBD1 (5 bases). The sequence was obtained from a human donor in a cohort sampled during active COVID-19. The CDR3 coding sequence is TGTGCCAGCAGCGTAGGGTCCAGGGCGGAAAACACTGAAGCTTTCTTT. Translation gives CASSVGSRAENTEAFF.